The TCR beta chain described here comes from a study of blood T cell repertoires in COVID-19. Study information: Sources were T cells, B-cell-depleted T cells, or PBMCs; the material itself was cDNA or gDNA.

All enrollees were roughly 18 to 90 years old and from some 24 US areas. In the original processing: The assay estimated nucleated cells by amplifying reference gene primers. Assay: immunoSEQ multiplex PCR; the TCRdb copy retains only in-frame clones and omits some. The DNA was the basis for D and trimming; V, J and clone size are from that table. The sample contains around 230,000 clones, 75% to 90% of which appear only once. The germline V gene encodes CDR1 LGHNT and CDR2 FRNRAP. There are 13 residues in the CDR3. Trimming removed 4 bases at V and 9 bases at J, with 13 bases between. The gene calls are TRBV12-5 and TRBJ2-1, with D possibly matching TRBD1 (6 bases). The sequence derives from a man between 40 and 49 years old who had recovered from COVID-19. The sample comprised PBMCs or T cells enriched from blood (not recorded which). The CDR3 DNA is TGTGCTAGTGGTTCGCAACAGGGATTTGAGCAGTTCTTC. This translates into CASGSQQGFEQFF.